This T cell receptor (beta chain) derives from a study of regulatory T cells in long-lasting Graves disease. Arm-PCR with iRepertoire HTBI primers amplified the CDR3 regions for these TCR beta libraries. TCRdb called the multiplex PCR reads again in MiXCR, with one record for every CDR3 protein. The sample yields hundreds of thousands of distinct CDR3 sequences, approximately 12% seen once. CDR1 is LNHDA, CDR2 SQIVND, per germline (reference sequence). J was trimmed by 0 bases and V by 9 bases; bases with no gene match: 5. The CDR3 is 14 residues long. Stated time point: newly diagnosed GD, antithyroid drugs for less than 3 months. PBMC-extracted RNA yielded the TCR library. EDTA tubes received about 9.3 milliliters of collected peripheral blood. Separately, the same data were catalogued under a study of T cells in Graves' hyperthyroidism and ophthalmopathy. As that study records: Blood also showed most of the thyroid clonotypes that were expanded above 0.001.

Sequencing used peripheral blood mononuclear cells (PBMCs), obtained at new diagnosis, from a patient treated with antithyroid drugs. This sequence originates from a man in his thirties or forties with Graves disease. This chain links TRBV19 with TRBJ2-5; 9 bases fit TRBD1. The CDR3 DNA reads TGTGCCAGCCAGGGACAGGGAAACCAAGAGACCCAGTACTTC. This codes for CASQGQGNQETQYF.